The 12 T cell receptor beta chains in this list originate from one sample, sequenced in a study of blood T cells in healthy people across ages. Alongside a J-beta primer mix, a sample-barcoded 5' primer served in a second PCR lasting 7 to 11 cycles. TCRdb processed the 5' RACE reads anew with MiXCR; each CDR3 protein has one entry. The data show about 1.8 million distinct CDR3 sequences, roughly 50% seen once. Input material: blood. Receptors were obtained from a middle-aged woman in good health.

As concerns this clonotype: The junction departs from the called germline gene at one end, perhaps through a read error. The chain recombines TRBV4-1 with TRBJ2-5; 9 bases align to TRBD1. The J call is in doubt because the DNA end fits TRBJ2-7 better. The CDR3 extends over 16 amino acids. Germline CDR1 is MGHRA and CDR2 is YSYEKL. CDR3 DNA sequence: TGCGCCGGCAGCCAGACACAGGGGGCTCAGGGATACGAGCAGTACTTC. Protein product: CAGSQTQGAQGYEQYF.

This sequence joins TRBV13 and TRBJ2-1; no clear D gene. V shed 0 bases and J shed 12 bases, with 9 bases lying between them. The germline V gene encodes CDR1 PRHDT and CDR2 FYEKMQ (reference sequence). The CDR3 sequence is 12 residues long. CDR3 sequence: CASSLGLHGQFF. The DNA of the CDR3 is TGTGCCAGCAGCTTAGGCTTGCATGGGCAGTTCTTC.

The chain recombines TRBV6-5 with TRBJ2-3, with 13 bases fitting TRBD2. The V segment lost 0 bases and the J segment 2 bases; nucleotides outside the gene matches: 5. This CDR3 spans 18 amino acids. The germline gives CDR1 MNHEY, CDR2 SVGAGI. The CDR3, as DNA: TGTGCCAGCAGTTACTCTCGACTAGCGGGGGGCCCCACAGATACGCAGTATTTT. It specifies CASSYSRLAGGPTDTQYF.

The rearrangement uses TRBV6-6 and TRBJ1-5; 7 bases match TRBD1. Germline CDR1 MNHNY, CDR2 SVGAGI (reference sequence). The V and J ends lost 4 bases and 3 bases, in that order; junction bases with no gene match: 12. The CDR3 spans 17 residues. As DNA, the CDR3 is TGTGCCAGCAGTTTCACTGGGGGACAGCCTGTCAATCAGCCCCAGCATTTT. This sequence encodes CASSFTGGQPVNQPQHF.

This clonotype has more than one count but fewer than ten. The J gene is TRBJ1-2, the V gene TRBV4-3; the D is unclear. Between the trimmed V and J ends, which lost 1 base and 7 bases, there was a span of 16 bases. The CDR3 is made up of 15 amino acids. Germline lookup yields CDR1 LGHNA and CDR2 YSLEER. The CDR3 DNA is TGCGCCAGCAGCCAAGTAATAGGGATGGGAGGTGGCTACACCTTC. This encodes CASSQVIGMGGGYTF.

This chain links TRBV27 with TRBJ1-2; possible D gene TRBD1, 5 bases. The ends were cut back, 3 bases at V and 5 bases at J, with 16 bases in the middle. Looked up from germline, CDR1 is MNHEY and CDR2 is SMNVEV (reference sequence). CDR3 length: 15 residues. DNA for the CDR3: TGTGCCAGCAGTTTTATCTCTAGCCCAGGGTATGGCTACACCTTC. Translated: CASSFISSPGYGYTF.

The chain carries TRBV6-2 or TRBV6-3 and TRBJ2-3; 8 nucleotides agree with TRBD2. Losses at the gene ends were 2 bases for V and 2 bases for J; bases not matched to a gene: 15. Germline CDR1 reads MNHEY; CDR2 reads SVGEGT. This CDR3 spans 19 amino acids. CDR3 DNA sequence: TGTGCCAGCAGTTACGCCGACATCGGACTAGCTACAACCACAGATACGCAGTATTTT. Translation gives CASSYADIGLATTTDTQYF.

The table lists this clonotype with a few counts. The chain is built from TRBV20-1 and TRBJ2-5, with 8 bases identical to TRBD1. Matching the DNA end better, TRBJ2-7 makes the J call doubtful. Germline values: CDR1 DFQATT, CDR2 SNEGSKA (reference sequence). The length of the CDR3 is 14 residues. DNA of the CDR3: TGCAGTGCTAGAGACCGGGACAGGCGCTACGAGCAGTACTTC. Translated, it gives CSARDRDRRYEQYF.

This clonotype was observed at least ten times. A much larger clone sits a single nucleotide away, making a read error possible. The chain recombines TRBV6-2 or TRBV6-3 with TRBJ2-4; tentatively, D is TRBD2 (6 bases). Trimming removed 5 bases at V and 7 bases at J, with 15 bases between. The CDR3 extends over 14 amino acids. Germline CDR1 reads MNHEY; CDR2 reads SVGEGT. The CDR3 protein is CASSDDQEGNIQYF. The CDR3 region has the DNA TGTGCCAGCAGTGACGACCAGGAGGGGAACATTCAGTACTTC.

V is TRBV7-2 and J is TRBJ1-5; 7 positions match TRBD1. Per the germline V gene, CDR1 is SGHTA and CDR2 is FQGNSA. This CDR3 spans 15 amino acids. V lost 0 bases and J lost 3; bases outside the gene matches: 2. The CDR3 sequence is CASSLADRVNQPQHF. The CDR3 nucleotides read TGTGCCAGCAGCTTAGCCGACAGGGTCAATCAGCCCCAGCATTTT. Combining the CDR3 with reference TRBV7-2 and TRBJ1-5 gives the whole variable domain GAGVSQSPSNKVTEKGKDVELRCDPISGHTALYWYRQSLGQGLEFLIYFQGNSAPDKSGLPSDRFSAERTGGSVSTLTIQRTQQEDSAVYLCASSLADRVNQPQHFGDGTRLSIL.

Note on this clonotype: A much larger clone lies a single base off, so this may be a read error. The chain links TRBV3-1 to TRBJ2-5; perhaps TRBD2 as D (5 bases). The V gene's germline CDR1 is LGHDT and CDR2 YNNKEL (reference sequence). Trimming took 7 bases from V and 3 from J, leaving 12 bases between them. This CDR3 is 13 amino acids long. In nucleotides, the CDR3 is TGTGCCAGCATGAGGGCCAGGAAAGAGACCCAGTACTTC. This gives the protein CASMRARKETQYF.

This clonotype came up a few times. This chain uses TRBV28 with TRBJ2-3, with 7 bases matching TRBD2. The CDR3 consists of 16 residues. Germline V lookup: CDR1 MDHEN, CDR2 SYDVKM. V was clipped by 1 base and J by 2 bases; unmatched bases: 6. CDR3 sequence: CASSLFGAGTTDTQYF. The CDR3 DNA follows: TGTGCCAGCAGTTTATTCGGAGCGGGGACCACAGATACGCAGTATTTT. Drawing the rest from reference TRBV28 and TRBJ2-3, the complete variable domain is DVKVTQSSRYLVKRTGEKVFLECVQDMDHENMFWYRQDPGLGLRLIYFSYDVKMKEKGDIPEGYSVSREKKERFSLILESASTNQTSMYLCASSLFGAGTTDTQYFGPGTRLTVL.